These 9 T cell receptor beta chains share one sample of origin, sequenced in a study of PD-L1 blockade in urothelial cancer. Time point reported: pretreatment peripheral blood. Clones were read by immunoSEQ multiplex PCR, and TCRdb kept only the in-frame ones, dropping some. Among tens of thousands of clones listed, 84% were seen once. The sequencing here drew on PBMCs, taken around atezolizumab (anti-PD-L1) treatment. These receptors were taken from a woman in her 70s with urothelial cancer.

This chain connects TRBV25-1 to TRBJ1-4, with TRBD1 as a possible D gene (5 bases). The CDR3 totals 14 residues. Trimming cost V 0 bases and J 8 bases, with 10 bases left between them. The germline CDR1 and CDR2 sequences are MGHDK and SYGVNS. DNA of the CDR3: TGTGCCAGCAGTGAATATGGGGCCGGGGAAAAACTGTTTTTT. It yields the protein CASSEYGAGEKLFF.

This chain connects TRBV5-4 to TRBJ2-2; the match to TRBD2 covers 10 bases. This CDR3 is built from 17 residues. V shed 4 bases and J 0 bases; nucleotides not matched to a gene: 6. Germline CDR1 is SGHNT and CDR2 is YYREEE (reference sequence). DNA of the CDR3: TGTGCCAGCAGCGAGGGACTAGCGAGATCGAACACCGGGGAGCTGTTTTTT. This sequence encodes CASSEGLARSNTGELFF.

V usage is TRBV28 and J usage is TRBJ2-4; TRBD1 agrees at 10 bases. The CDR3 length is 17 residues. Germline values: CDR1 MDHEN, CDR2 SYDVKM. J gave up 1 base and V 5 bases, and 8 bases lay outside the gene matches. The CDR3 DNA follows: TGTGCCAGCAGTACGCCCCCGACAGGGGGCGCCAAAAACATTCAGTACTTC. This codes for CASSTPPTGGAKNIQYF.

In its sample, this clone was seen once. CDR3 amino acids: CASSSRTSGGSTDTQYF. CDR3 nucleotides: TGTGCCAGCAGCTCCCGGACTAGCGGGGGCTCCACAGATACGCAGTATTTT. The V call is TRBV11-2, the J call TRBJ2-3, with 13 bases that match TRBD2. V gave up 4 bases and J gave up 2 bases; unmatched junction bases: 6. There are 17 residues in the CDR3. The germline CDR1 and CDR2 sequences are SGHAT and FQNNGV.

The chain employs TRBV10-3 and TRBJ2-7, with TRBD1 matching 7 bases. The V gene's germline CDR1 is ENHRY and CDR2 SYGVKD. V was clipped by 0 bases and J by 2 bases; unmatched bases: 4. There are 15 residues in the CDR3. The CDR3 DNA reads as TGTGCCATCAGTGAGTCGGCAGGGGGTACCTACGAGCAGTACTTC. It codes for CAISESAGGTYEQYF.

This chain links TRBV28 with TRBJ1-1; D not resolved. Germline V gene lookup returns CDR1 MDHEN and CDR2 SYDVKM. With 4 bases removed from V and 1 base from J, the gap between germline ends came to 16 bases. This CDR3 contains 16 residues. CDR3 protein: CASSSPLTSPNTEAFF. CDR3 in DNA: TGTGCCAGCAGTTCTCCCCTGACATCACCGAACACTGAAGCTTTCTTT. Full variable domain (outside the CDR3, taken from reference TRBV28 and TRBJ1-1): DVKVTQSSRYLVKRTGEKVFLECVQDMDHENMFWYRQDPGLGLRLIYFSYDVKMKEKGDIPEGYSVSREKKERFSLILESASTNQTSMYLCASSSPLTSPNTEAFFGQGTRLTVV.

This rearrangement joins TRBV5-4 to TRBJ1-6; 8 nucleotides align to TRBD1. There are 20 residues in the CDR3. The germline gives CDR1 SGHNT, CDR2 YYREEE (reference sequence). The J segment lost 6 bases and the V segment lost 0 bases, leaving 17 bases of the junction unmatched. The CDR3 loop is CASSLVPPDRAVGSNSPLHF. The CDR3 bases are TGTGCCAGCAGCTTGGTCCCCCCGGACAGGGCTGTCGGGTCTAATTCACCCCTCCACTTT.

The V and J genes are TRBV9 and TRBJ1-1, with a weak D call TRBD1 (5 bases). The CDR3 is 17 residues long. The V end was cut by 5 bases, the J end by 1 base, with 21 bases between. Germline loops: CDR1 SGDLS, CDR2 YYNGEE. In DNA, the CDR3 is TGTGCCAGCAGTCCCCTAGGCGGGGGGGTGCGGAACACTGAAGCTTTCTTT. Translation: CASSPLGGGVRNTEAFF.

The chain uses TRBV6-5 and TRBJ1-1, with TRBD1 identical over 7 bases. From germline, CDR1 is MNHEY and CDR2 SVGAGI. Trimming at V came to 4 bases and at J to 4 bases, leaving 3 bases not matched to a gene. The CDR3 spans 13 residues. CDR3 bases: TGTGCCAGCAGTTGGGACAGACGCACTGAAGCTTTCTTT. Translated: CASSWDRRTEAFF.